These 8 T cell receptor beta chains were all obtained from the same sample, sequenced in a study of T cells in women clearing cervical HPV infection. Profiling relied on immunoSEQ multiplex PCR, and the TCRdb table lists in-frame clones only, not all of them. The sample holds roughly 30,000 clones. Sequenced input: blood buffy coat. These receptors all stem from a woman aged 18 to 75 with a cervical HPV16 infection that either progressed to CIN3+ or cleared (not recorded which).

In the case of this clone: Read data end 3 residues before the CDR3 end; the end is taken from the germline J gene. This rearrangement joins TRBV7-2 to TRBJ1-2; D possibly corresponds to TRBD1 (5 bases). Germline CDR1 is SGHTA and CDR2 is FQGNSA. Trimming took 5 bases from V and 4 from J, leaving 17 bases between them. The CDR3 runs to 15 residues. The DNA read from the CDR3 is TGTGCCAGCAGCACCTATCAGGGCAGACTCTATGGC. Translating gives CASSTYQGRLYG. The CDR3 as a whole reads CASSTYQGRLYGYTF.

A word on this clone: One end of the junction does not line up with germline, which may come from a read error. The read terminates 3 residues ahead of where the CDR3 ends, so the germline J gene completes it. The chain couples TRBV7-4 to TRBJ2-1; tentatively, D is TRBD2 (6 bases). The CDR3 loop spans 16 amino acids. Germline V CDR1 and CDR2: SGHVT, SQSDAQ. The CDR3 reads CASSSPRGTHRNEQFF. Incomplete CDR3 DNA: TGTGCTAGCAGCTCCCCCCGGGGGACCCATCGGAATGAG.

A note on this clone: The junction departs from the called germline gene at one end, perhaps through a read error. Read coverage stops 3 residues before the CDR3 terminus; the germline J gene supplies the remainder. Other DNA sequences in this sample translate to the same CDR3. This chain connects TRBV19 to TRBJ1-3; no reliable D call. There are 12 residues in the CDR3. CDR1 is LNHDA, CDR2 SQIVND, per germline (reference sequence). The covered CDR3 bases are TGTGCCAGTAGTCGCGGGGTAAACACA. Amino acid sequence: CASSRGVNT. The entire CDR3 is CASSRGVNTIYF. The full variable domain, completed using reference TRBV19 and TRBJ1-3, is DGGITQSPKYLFRKEGQNVTLSCEQNLNHDAMYWYRQDPGQGLRLIYYSQIVNDFQKGDIAEGYSVSREKKESFPLTVTSAQKNPTAFYLCASSRGVNTIYFGEGSWLTVV.

CDR3 amino acids: CASSLGAELNYGYTF. The CDR3 DNA, read in part, is TGCGCCAGCAGCTTGGGGGCCGAACTTAACTATGGC. The chain combines TRBV5-1 with TRBJ1-2; D uncertain. Read sequence stops 3 residues before the CDR3 end, and the germline J gene provides the missing end. CDR1 is SGHRS and CDR2 is YFSETQ in the germline V gene. Trimming left V 0 bases short and J 1 base short, with 10 bases between. This CDR3 spans 15 amino acids.

For this clone: The read gets to within 3 residues of the CDR3 end, and the germline J gene fills in the rest. The chain uses TRBV5-1 and TRBJ2-3, with unresolved D. The germline CDR1 and CDR2 sequences are SGHRS and YFSETQ. Trimming removed 0 bases from V and 6 bases from J, with 11 bases in between. This CDR3 is built from 14 residues. The CDR3 DNA, read in part, is TGCGCCAGCAGCTTGGGTTACGAAGGGGATACG. As protein: CASSLGYEGDT. The whole CDR3 sequence reads CASSLGYEGDTQYF.

With respect to this clone: Read data end 3 residues before the CDR3 end; the end is taken from the germline J gene. This chain joins TRBV2 and TRBJ2-7, with TRBD2 identical over 9 bases. The trim removed 4 bases at V and 0 bases at J, leaving 4 bases unmatched. The CDR3 totals 15 residues. From germline, CDR1 is SNHLY and CDR2 FYNNEI. The sequenced CDR3 bases are TGTGCCAGCAGTGGTATTAGCGGGAGCTCCTACGAG. As protein: CASSGISGSSYE. The full CDR3 protein reads CASSGISGSSYEQYF. The variable domain in full, completed from reference TRBV2 and TRBJ2-7, reads EPEVTQTPSHQVTQMGQEVILRCVPISNHLYFYWYRQILGQKVEFLVSFYNNEISEKSEIFDDQFSVERPDGSNFTLKIRSTKLEDSAMYFCASSGISGSSYEQYFGPGTRLTVT.

Worth noting for this clone: Read coverage stops 3 residues before the CDR3 terminus; the germline J gene supplies the remainder. The genes are TRBV5-1 and TRBJ2-3, with 12 bases aligning to TRBD2. Germline CDR1 and CDR2: SGHRS and YFSETQ. The CDR3 spans 16 residues. J gave up 0 bases and V 3 bases, and 2 bases lay outside the gene matches. CDR3 amino acids: CASSSGLAGSTDTQYF. The part of the CDR3 DNA that was read is TGCGCCAGCAGCTCAGGACTAGCGGGAAGCACAGATACG.

Notes on this clone: With the read ending 3 residues before the CDR3 end, the germline J gene is used to fill in that end. The chain couples TRBV6-1 to TRBJ1-5, with TRBD1 matching 8 bases. This CDR3 spans 19 amino acids. Germline values: CDR1 MNHNS, CDR2 SASEGT. The V and J ends lost 0 bases and 6 bases, in that order; junction bases with no gene match: 16. CDR3 bases read: TGTGCCAGCAGTGAAGCGGTCAGGGGGCTGATGGGTATTGGTCAGCCC. Its protein is CASSEAVRGLMGIGQP. The CDR3 reads in full as CASSEAVRGLMGIGQPQHF.